This TCR beta chain derives from a study of vaccination effects on CD4 cells after COVID-19. Study in general: Sequencing in the ViraFEST assay came after antigen-specific CD4+ T cells had been expanded with viral peptide pools, which were used to stimulate PBMC.

Trimming pared 2 bases from V and 3 bases from J, leaving 19 bases between. The CDR3 covers 17 residues. The germline gives CDR1 SGHTA, CDR2 FQGNSA. Turning to this clone: Its antigen is as yet unknown.

Once cultured for approximately ten days, the cells underwent separation to obtain CD4+ T cells. A half-medium replacement with IL-2 medium was carried out on days 3 and 7. Measured with immunoSEQ multiplex PCR; TCRdb has only the in-frame clones, and not every one. The top ten hold around 2.1% of the sample, which has tens of thousands of clones, around 77% seen once. The sequences come from CD4+ T cells from PBMCs cultured without peptide, collected before COVID-19 vaccination. This TCR came from a human donor who received a COVID-19 vaccine. This chain links TRBV7-2 with TRBJ2-5; tentative D call: TRBD1 (6 bases). CDR3 sequence: CASSLPYRDNRKETQYF. The CDR3 DNA follows: TGTGCCAGCAGCTTACCCTACCGGGACAACAGAAAAGAGACCCAGTACTTC.